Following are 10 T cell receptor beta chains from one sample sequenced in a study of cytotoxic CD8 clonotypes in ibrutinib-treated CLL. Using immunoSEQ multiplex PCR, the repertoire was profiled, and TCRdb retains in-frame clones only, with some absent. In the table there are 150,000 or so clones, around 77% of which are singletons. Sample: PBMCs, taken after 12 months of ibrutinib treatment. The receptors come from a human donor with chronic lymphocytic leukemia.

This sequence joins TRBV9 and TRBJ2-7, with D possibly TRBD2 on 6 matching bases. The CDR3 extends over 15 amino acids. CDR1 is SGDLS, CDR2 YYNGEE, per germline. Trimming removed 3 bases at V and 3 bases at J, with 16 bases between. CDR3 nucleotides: TGTGCCAGCAGCGGAGGACGCGGGGATGTCTACGAGCAGTACTTC. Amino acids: CASSGGRGDVYEQYF. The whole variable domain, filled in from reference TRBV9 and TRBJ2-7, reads DSGVTQTPKHLITATGQRVTLRCSPRSGDLSVYWYQQSLDQGLQFLIQYYNGEERAKGNILERFSAQQFPDLHSELNLSSLELGDSALYFCASSGGRGDVYEQYFGPGTRLTVT.

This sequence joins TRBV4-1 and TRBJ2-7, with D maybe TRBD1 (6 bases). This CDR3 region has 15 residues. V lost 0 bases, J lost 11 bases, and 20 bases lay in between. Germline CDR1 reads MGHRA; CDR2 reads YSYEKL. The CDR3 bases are TGCGCCAGCAGCCAAGAGGGTAGGGGGATTAAGGGGAAGTACTTC. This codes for CASSQEGRGIKGKYF.

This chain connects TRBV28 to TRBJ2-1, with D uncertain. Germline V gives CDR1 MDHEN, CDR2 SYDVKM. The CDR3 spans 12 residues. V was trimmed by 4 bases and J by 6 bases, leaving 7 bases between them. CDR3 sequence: CASSSQPNEQFF. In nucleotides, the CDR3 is TGTGCCAGCAGTTCCCAGCCCAATGAGCAGTTCTTC.

CDR3 region: CASSVETSEETQYF. CDR3 sequence (DNA): TGTGCCAGCAGCGTAGAAACTTCCGAAGAGACCCAGTACTTC. This chain joins TRBV9 and TRBJ2-5; D is unclear. In germline, CDR1 is SGDLS, CDR2 YYNGEE. The CDR3 runs 14 residues. Trimming took off 0 bases at V and 3 bases at J, with 9 bases between the two ends.

Here the CDR3 DNA reads TGTGCCAGCATCAAGCAACCGGGACAAACTTACAATGAGCAGTTCTTC. Its translation: CASIKQPGQTYNEQFF. The chain employs TRBV7-2 and TRBJ2-1, with D possibly matching TRBD1 (6 bases). V shed 7 bases and J shed 4 bases, with 20 bases lying between them. From germline, CDR1 is SGHTA and CDR2 FQGNSA. The CDR3 contains 16 residues.

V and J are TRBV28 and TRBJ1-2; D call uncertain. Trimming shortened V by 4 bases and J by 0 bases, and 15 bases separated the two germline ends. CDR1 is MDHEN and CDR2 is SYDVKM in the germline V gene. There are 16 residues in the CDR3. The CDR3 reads CASSYGSPTANYGYTF. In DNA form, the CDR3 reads TGTGCCAGCAGTTATGGGTCCCCAACAGCTAACTATGGCTACACCTTC.

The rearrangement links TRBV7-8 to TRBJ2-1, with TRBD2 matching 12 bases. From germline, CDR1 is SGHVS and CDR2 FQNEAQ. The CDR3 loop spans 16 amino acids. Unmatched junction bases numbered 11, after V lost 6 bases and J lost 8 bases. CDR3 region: CASRKTSGRFRDEQFF. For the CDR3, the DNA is TGTGCCAGCAGAAAAACTAGCGGGAGGTTTCGGGATGAGCAGTTCTTC.

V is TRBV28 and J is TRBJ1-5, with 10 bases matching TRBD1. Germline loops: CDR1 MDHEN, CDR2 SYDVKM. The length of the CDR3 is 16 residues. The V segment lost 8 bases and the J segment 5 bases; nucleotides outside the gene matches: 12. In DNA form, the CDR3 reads TGTGCCAGCGTCCTGGGTGACAGGGGGCGGGATCAGCCCCAGCATTTT. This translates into CASVLGDRGRDQPQHF.

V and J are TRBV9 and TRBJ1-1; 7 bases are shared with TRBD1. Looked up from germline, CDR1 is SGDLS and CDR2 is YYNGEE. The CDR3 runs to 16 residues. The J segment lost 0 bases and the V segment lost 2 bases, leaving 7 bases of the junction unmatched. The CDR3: CASSVRTGLMNTEAFF. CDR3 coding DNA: TGTGCCAGCAGCGTCCGGACAGGCCTGATGAACACTGAAGCTTTCTTT.

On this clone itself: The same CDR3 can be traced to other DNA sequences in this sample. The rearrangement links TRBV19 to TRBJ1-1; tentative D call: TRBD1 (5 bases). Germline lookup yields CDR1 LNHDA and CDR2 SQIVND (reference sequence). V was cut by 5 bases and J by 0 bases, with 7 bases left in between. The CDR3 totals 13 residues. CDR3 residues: CASSPTVNTEAFF. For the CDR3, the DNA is TGTGCCAGTAGTCCGACAGTGAACACTGAAGCTTTCTTT. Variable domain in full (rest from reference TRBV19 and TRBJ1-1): DGGITQSPKYLFRKEGQNVTLSCEQNLNHDAMYWYRQDPGQGLRLIYYSQIVNDFQKGDIAEGYSVSREKKESFPLTVTSAQKNPTAFYLCASSPTVNTEAFFGQGTRLTVV.